The clone carrying this T cell receptor (beta chain) was seen a few times. Its target is not known. The sample originates from a study of human T cells and chemical hapten exposure. Study results and limitations: Because they had alopecia, donors may respond immunologically unlike healthy people.

In the original analysis: Sequenced samples showed a median of approximately 96,000 TCRs each, with counts running from around 25,000 to 690,000. From the RACE reads, TCRdb called clonotypes with MiXCR, one entry per CDR3 protein. TCRdb's processing, not the authors', yielded these V and J calls. Of roughly 86,000 distinct CDR3 sequences in the sample, roughly a tenth were seen once. Stated time point: patch test 1, 2 weeks after DPC sensitization. Treatment in this sample: therapeutic diphenylcyclopropenone sensitization with weekly scalp DPC. The sequence was obtained from a man aged 40-55 years with alopecia areata. Some clones in this sample may be carry-over from other donors' samples. The material sequenced was whole blood, taken in connection with sensitization to the hapten diphenylcyclopropenone (DPC).

The CDR3 DNA follows: TGTGCCAGCCACAGTTCCGCCGGGTATGAGCAGTTCTTC. Translating it yields CASHSSAGYEQFF. V gene TRBV12-3 or TRBV12-4 combines with J gene TRBJ2-1; D gene ambiguous. The CDR3 runs to 13 residues. V lost 8 bases, J lost 8 bases, and 16 bases lay in between.